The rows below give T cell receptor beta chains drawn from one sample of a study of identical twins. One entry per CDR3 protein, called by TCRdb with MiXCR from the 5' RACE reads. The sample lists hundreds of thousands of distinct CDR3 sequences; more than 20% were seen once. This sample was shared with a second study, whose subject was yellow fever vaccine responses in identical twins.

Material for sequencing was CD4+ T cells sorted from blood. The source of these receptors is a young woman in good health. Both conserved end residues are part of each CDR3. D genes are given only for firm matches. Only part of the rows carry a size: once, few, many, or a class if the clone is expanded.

TGTGCCAGCAGCGATAAGCGGGGGGAAGCCAAAAACATTCAGTACTTC	CASSDKRGEAKNIQYF	.	16	TRBV9	TRBJ2-4	TRBD2
TGCAGTGCTAGAGATCCACGGCCTTTGGTGGGAGAGACCCAGTACTTC	CSARDPRPLVGETQYF	few	16	TRBV20-1	TRBJ2-5	.
TGTGCCAGCAGCCCCTGGTGGGCAACTAATGAAAAACTGTTTTTT	CASSPWWATNEKLFF	few	15	TRBV5-6	TRBJ1-4	.
TGTGCCAGCTCACCTCGGACAGGACCACTCTACGAGCAGTACTTC	CASSPRTGPLYEQYF	few	15	TRBV18	TRBJ2-7	TRBD1
TGTGCCAGCACAGATCCACGACTTAGCTCTGGGGCCAACGTCCTGACTTTC	CASTDPRLSSGANVLTF	.	17	TRBV27	TRBJ2-6	.
TGCAGTGCTAGAGACCCGCTTGGTCTCTTTGGCCATCAGCCCCAGCACTTT	CSARDPLGLFGHQPQHF	.	17	TRBV20-1	TRBJ1-5	.
TGTGCCAGCAGTTCGTACCGGGACAGGGGCCTGGGGAAGTTTGATCAGCCCCAGCATTTT	CASSSYRDRGLGKFDQPQHF	few	20	TRBV12-3/TRBV12-4	TRBJ1-5	TRBD1
TGCAGCGCATTGGGCGGGGGGTCAGATACGCAGTATTTT	CSALGGGSDTQYF	.	13	TRBV29-1	TRBJ2-3	TRBD2
TGCAGTGCTAGAGAGGCTAGCGGGGCCCCAGATACGCAGTATTTT	CSAREASGAPDTQYF	.	15	TRBV20-1	TRBJ2-3	TRBD2
TGTGCCAGTACCCCAGGTGGGCAGGCGAACACTGAAGCTTTCTTT	CASTPGGQANTEAFF	.	15	TRBV19	TRBJ1-1	.
TGTGCCACCAGCAGAGATCGTGGGGGTTTCGAGCAGTACTTC	CATSRDRGGFEQYF	.	14	TRBV15	TRBJ2-7	.
TGTGCCAGCAGGAAGGGACTCCAGATCACTTACGAGCAGTACTTC	CASRKGLQITYEQYF	few	15	TRBV2	TRBJ2-7	.
TGTGCCAGCAGTTACTCGACTAGCGCAGATACGCAGTATTTT	CASSYSTSADTQYF	.	14	TRBV6-5	TRBJ2-3	TRBD2
TGTGCCAGCAGCCATCAGGGGGCTAGGGAACTTATAGACTCCGATACGCAGTATTTT	CASSHQGARELIDSDTQYF	.	19	TRBV5-6	TRBJ2-3	TRBD1
TGTGCCAGCAGCTTGGTCCGGCGGGAGCCAGGGGATACGCAGTATTTT	CASSLVRREPGDTQYF	.	16	TRBV7-6	TRBJ2-3	TRBD2
TGTGCCAGCAGTTACCAGGGCGGAGTCTCCTACAATGAGCAGTTCTTC	CASSYQGGVSYNEQFF	.	16	TRBV6-5	TRBJ2-1	.
TGCGCCAGCAGCTCTGGTTATACCGGGGAGCTGTTTTTT	CASSSGYTGELFF	many	13	TRBV5-1	TRBJ2-2	.
TGCGCCAGCAGCCAAGCCCGGACAGGGGGCAATCTTCGCTCGCAAGAGACCCAGTACTTC	CASSQARTGGNLRSQETQYF	few	20	TRBV4-1	TRBJ2-5	TRBD1
TGTGCCAGCAGAAAGACAGGCATGAACACTGAAGCTTTCTTT	CASRKTGMNTEAFF	.	14	TRBV12-3/TRBV12-4	TRBJ1-1	.
TGTGCCAGCAGCCCGATCGGGACTAGCGGGAGGGGCGACTACAATGAGCAGTTCTTC	CASSPIGTSGRGDYNEQFF	.	19	TRBV3-1	TRBJ2-1	TRBD2
TGTGCCAGCAGCTGGGGACAGGGAGGTGAAAAACTGTTTTTT	CASSWGQGGEKLFF	few	14	TRBV5-6	TRBJ1-4	TRBD1
TGCAGTGCTAGAGGACTAGCGGGAGGGCCGGGGGAGACCCAGTACTTC	CSARGLAGGPGETQYF	.	16	TRBV20-1	TRBJ2-5	TRBD2
TGCGCCAGCAGCCTCCTGGGGGGTAGGGACGCTGAAGCTTTCTTT	CASSLLGGRDAEAFF	few	15	TRBV5-1	TRBJ1-1	.
TGTGCCAGCAGCTACCGGGACAGGGACTACGAGCAGTACTTC	CASSYRDRDYEQYF	.	14	TRBV5-5	TRBJ2-7	TRBD1
TGCGCCAGCAGCGGACAGGGAGCTACGCAGTATTTT	CASSGQGATQYF	.	12	TRBV5-1	TRBJ2-3	TRBD1
TGCAGTGCTAGTATCATACTCACAGATACGCAGTATTTT	CSASIILTDTQYF	.	13	TRBV20-1	TRBJ2-3	.
TGTGCCTCCCGGGGGCCAGGCCTAGATTCGGGAGCTTTCTTT	CASRGPGLDSGAFF	few	14	TRBV7-9	TRBJ1-1	.
TGTGCCAGCAGCCACGGATATTCAGAGACCCAGTACTTC	CASSHGYSETQYF	.	13	TRBV12-3/TRBV12-4	TRBJ2-5	.
TGTGCCAGCACCCCTGATACAGGCGGCTACACCTTC	CASTPDTGGYTF	.	12	TRBV12-3/TRBV12-4	TRBJ1-2	.
TGTGCCACCAGTGACCGGACAGGGAGCTCCTACAATGAGCAGTTCTTC	CATSDRTGSSYNEQFF	.	16	TRBV24-1	TRBJ2-1	TRBD1
TGTGCCATCAGTGAAGACAGGGGCAATGAGCAGTTCTTC	CAISEDRGNEQFF	.	13	TRBV10-3	TRBJ2-1	TRBD1
TGTGCCATCAGCCGGACTAGCGGGAACACAGATACGCAGTATTTT	CAISRTSGNTDTQYF	few	15	TRBV10-3	TRBJ2-3	TRBD2
TGTGCCAGCAGTTTATCGTTAGCGGGAGGGCCAGTTCGGGATACGCAGTATTTT	CASSLSLAGGPVRDTQYF	few	18	TRBV28	TRBJ2-3	TRBD2
TGCAGCGTCCTCGGGACTTCTCGGTCGGACATTCAGTACTTC	CSVLGTSRSDIQYF	.	14	TRBV29-1	TRBJ2-4	.
TGTGCCAGCTCACCCCCGGCAGGGTGGAACACCGGGGAGCTGTTTTTT	CASSPPAGWNTGELFF	.	16	TRBV18	TRBJ2-2	.
TGTGCCAGCTCACGTCAGGGGGGAGATACGCAGTATTTT	CASSRQGGDTQYF	.	13	TRBV18	TRBJ2-3	.
TGTGCCAGCAGTGTAACAGGGGAAACGGCTGAAGCTTTCTTT	CASSVTGETAEAFF	.	14	TRBV6-4	TRBJ1-1	TRBD1
TGTGCCACCAGTGCCCAGGGGGAGACAGGAATCTACGAGCAGTACTTC	CATSAQGETGIYEQYF	once	16	TRBV24-1	TRBJ2-7	TRBD1
TGTGCCAGCAGTCTGGAAGGACAGGTCAATCAGCCCCAGCATTTT	CASSLEGQVNQPQHF	.	15	TRBV2	TRBJ1-5	TRBD1
TGTGCCAGCAGCGCGGACAGGGGGCTCACAAGTGTAGCTTTCTTT	CASSADRGLTSVAFF	.	15	TRBV5-6	TRBJ1-1	TRBD1
TGCGCCAGCAGCGAACGACTAGAGTTGGCGGCCCAGTACTTC	CASSERLELAAQYF	.	14	TRBV5-1	TRBJ2-5	.